This T cell receptor beta chain came from a study of T cells in Graves' hyperthyroidism and ophthalmopathy (dated by TCRdb to the late 2010s). Looking at the study overall: Peripheral blood samples were taken at the time of initial diagnosis, prior to any treatment. To identify TCR V-J signatures that set the groups apart, the researchers used a discovery cohort of 100 patients, made up of roughly 40 with Graves' ophthalmopathy and about 60 with stable Graves' hyperthyroidism. An independent validation cohort of under 20 hyperthyroidism patients and some 15 patients who later progressed to ophthalmopathy tested prospective prediction of ophthalmopathy. The 100 discovery patients were randomly split 7:3 into training and test sets. Thyroid tissue and blood T-cell repertoires from six Graves' hyperthyroidism patients were also compared in the study. Once sampling was done, hyperthyroidism patients were given methimazole at a starting dose of 30 mg daily, whereas ophthalmopathy patients were given high-dose intravenous methylprednisolone. The paper reports TCR Vbeta CDR3 sequencing of over 130 peripheral blood samples: some 44 ophthalmopathy, about 75 hyperthyroidism and 17 progressor patients.

The sample holds many counts of this clonotype. Its antigen remains undetermined. Within one base of it there is no much larger clone, and no base qualities were kept. TCR beta CDR3 regions were amplified from RNA transcripts. The first round of RT-PCR for the TCR CDR3 was performed with the HTBI primer set and the Qiagen OneStep RT-PCR kit. Libraries were constructed in a second round of multiplex PCR, after which size selection and purification were performed. Libraries were sequenced paired-end with 100 bp reads on an Illumina HiSeq2000. In the authors' own workflow: Raw data were processed with SOAPnuke, discarding reads with adapters, uncalled bases, mean Phred below 15, or no exact constant-primer or identifier match. COPE v1.2.5 was used to merge high-quality paired reads, and clonotypes were defined as unique nucleotide sequences. MiTCR v1.1 was used to align clonotypes to the IMGT TRBV, TRBD and TRBJ reference segments. The analysis included only V-J combinations with a frequency above 0.0001, which together covered around 99% of the repertoires. A TCS score was defined as the ratio of F50 (clonal expansion) to E x V (chaos), with BLOSUM62-based TCRdist applied between CDR3 peptides within each V-J. Welch's t-statistics and random forest reduced fewer than 550 V-J features to about 13, which were used in a naive Bayes classifier (R e1071). TCRdb ran its own pipeline on the public reads, namely fastp trimming at Q25 and MiXCR clone calling, and kept in-frame beta chains. Here each entry gathers all rows of one CDR3 protein and keeps the most common genes and DNA. TCRdb's processing, not the authors' own work, is the source of the V and J calls. A total of a few hundred thousand distinct CDR3 sequences appear in this sample, approximately 15% of them only once. The ten largest clones add up to 5% to 7% of the sample.

Hyperthyroidism patients were aged 18 to 65 years and newly diagnosed, with disease duration of less than 2 months. Exclusion was applied to patients with uncontrolled infections, other autoimmune diseases, pregnancy or lactation. Diagnoses relied on clinical symptoms, serum thyroxine and TRAb, thyroid ultrasound and orbital computed tomography. Blood from progressor patients was collected at the time of first diagnosis with hyperthyroidism, before any ophthalmopathy symptoms had appeared. PBMCs were separated from roughly 10 ml of fresh peripheral blood using Ficoll-Paque density gradient centrifugation. Progressor patients were first diagnosed with Graves' hyperthyroidism and then developed ophthalmopathy during follow-up. Trizol reagent was used to extract total RNA, and RNA quality was then checked on an Agilent 2100 Bioanalyzer. For CDR1 and CDR2, the germline V gene lists MNHNS and SASEGT. Trimming costs V 7 bases and J 10 bases, and their ends lie 16 bases apart. The cysteine opens and the phenylalanine closes a CDR3 of 12 amino acids. The read is trimmed to its CDR3 DNA, 36 bases read in frame from base 1.

Overall results and qualifications from the work: A model built on a 13 V-J signature distinguished ophthalmopathy from stable hyperthyroidism, reaching around 87% sensitivity and about 81% specificity in cross-validation and 80%/75% in testing. In validation, progression to ophthalmopathy was predicted by the model with around 70% sensitivity and roughly 76% specificity, a median of approximately 6.5 months before onset. Most expanded thyroid clonotypes (frequency above 0.001) were also detected in blood, a finding suggesting that blood repertoires may reflect thyroid immune responses. Sample size was not statistically predetermined, and blinding of investigators to group allocation was not performed.

The source is a woman in her 30s with Graves' hyperthyroidism that later progressed to Graves' ophthalmopathy. The sample was blood. The V and J segments used are TRBV6-1 and TRBJ1-1, and the D gene may be TRBD1, 5 bases matching. The CDR3 reads CASTLLGERAFF. The DNA reads TGTGCCAGCACTTTACTGGGGGAGAGAGCTTTCTTT.